The clone carrying this T cell receptor beta chain was found a few times. TCRdb reanalysed the 5' RACE reads using MiXCR and keeps one entry per CDR3 protein. Of about 96,000 distinct CDR3 sequences listed, 17% were seen once; the top ten hold around 6.5%. With 3 bases clipped from V and 5 bases from J, the junction kept 6 bases outside the gene matches. The CDR3 is made up of 14 amino acids. The V gene's germline CDR1 is MGHDK and CDR2 SYGVNS. The data were obtained in a study of T cells of healthy individuals. This receptor was taken from a human donor in good health. The chain carries TRBV25-1 and TRBJ2-7, with TRBD2 matching 8 bases. The CDR3 loop is CASSDVAGTDEQYF. The CDR3 DNA follows: TGTGCCAGCAGTGATGTAGCGGGAACGGACGAGCAGTACTTC.